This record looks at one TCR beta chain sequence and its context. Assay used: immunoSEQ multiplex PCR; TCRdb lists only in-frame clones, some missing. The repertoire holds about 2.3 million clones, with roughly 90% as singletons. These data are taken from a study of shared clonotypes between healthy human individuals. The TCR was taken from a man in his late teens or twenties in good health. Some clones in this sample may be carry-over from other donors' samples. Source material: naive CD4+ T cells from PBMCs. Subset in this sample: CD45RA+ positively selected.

CDR3: CASSRRLAGSFKNIQYF. In nucleotides, the CDR3 is TGTGCCAGCAGTCGCCGACTAGCGGGGAGTTTCAAAAACATTCAGTACTTC. This chain connects TRBV28 to TRBJ2-4, with TRBD2 matching 11 bases. V lost 5 bases to trimming and J lost 3 bases; unmatched junction nucleotides: 9. Per the germline V gene, CDR1 is MDHEN and CDR2 is SYDVKM. The CDR3 extends over 17 amino acids.